What follows is one TCR beta chain and its context. The data stem from a study of memory CD4+ T cells and cytomegalovirus serostatus. The sort gate was single viable CD3+CD4+CD8-CD45RO+ cells for memory CD4+ T cells. In germline, CDR1 is SGHAT, CDR2 FQNNGV. The CDR3 is made up of 14 amino acids. The V gene lost 6 bases and the J gene lost 1 base, with 10 bases spanning the gap. Data came from immunoSEQ multiplex PCR; TCRdb stores just in-frame clones and leaves some out. This table holds 50,000 to 60,000 clones, 65% to 80% found once. This chain uses TRBV11-2 with TRBJ1-5, with D perhaps matching TRBD1 (5 bases). This receptor was identified in an adult in good health and CMV-seropositive. Sequencing input: memory CD4+ T cells from blood. CDR3 DNA: TGTGCCAGCAGGGGGCATGGCAGCAATCAGCCCCAGCATTTT. As protein: CASRGHGSNQPQHF.